A single sample is the source of the 24 T cell receptor beta chains below, sequenced in a study of OX40 agonist ivuxolimab in advanced cancers. Clones were sequenced by immunoSEQ multiplex PCR, and TCRdb holds only the in-frame ones, with some missing. The sample includes 40,000 to 50,000 clones, over 65% of them seen just once. The sequences come from CD4+ or CD8+ T cells sorted from blood, collected in a trial of the OX40 agonist ivuxolimab. All receptors derive from an adult with an advanced solid tumor such as melanoma, head and neck, liver or kidney cancer.

This chain connects TRBV5-1 to TRBJ1-2, with 7 nucleotides matching TRBD1. Germline-derived CDR1 and CDR2 are SGHRS and YFSETQ. CDR3 length: 15 residues. The trim removed 0 bases at V and 6 bases at J, leaving 8 bases unmatched. This CDR3 is CASSLDPGGDDGYTF. The CDR3 DNA reads TGCGCCAGCAGCTTGGATCCAGGGGGTGATGATGGCTACACCTTC.

The J gene is TRBJ2-5, the V gene TRBV7-8; possible D gene TRBD2, 5 bases. The CDR3 extends over 15 amino acids. Germline values: CDR1 SGHVS, CDR2 FQNEAQ. Trimming pared 5 bases from V and 4 bases from J, leaving 17 bases between. The CDR3 DNA sequence: TGTGCCAGCAGCCCGAAGAGGGTCAGAGTAGAGACCCAGTACTTC. Translating gives CASSPKRVRVETQYF. Full variable domain (remainder filled in from reference TRBV7-8 and TRBJ2-5): GAGVSQSPRYKVAKRGQDVALRCDPISGHVSLFWYQQALGQGPEFLTYFQNEAQLDKSGLPSDRFFAERPEGSVSTLKIQRTQQEDSAVYLCASSPKRVRVETQYFGPGTRLLVL.

CDR3 residues: CASSEMGNEKLFF. The CDR3 DNA is TGTGCCAGCAGTGAAATGGGGAATGAAAAACTGTTTTTT. The chain uses TRBV2 and TRBJ1-4, with unresolved D. The CDR3 is 13 residues long. Deletions cut 2 bases from V and 5 bases from J, with 6 bases between. The V gene's germline CDR1 is SNHLY and CDR2 FYNNEI.

In the case of this clone: A read error may produce the germline difference seen at one junction end. The V call is TRBV5-1, the J call TRBJ2-2; possibly TRBD1 for D (5 bases). The CDR3 totals 14 residues. The germline CDR1 and CDR2 sequences are SGHRS and YFSETQ. For the CDR3, the DNA is TGCGCCTGCAGAGACAGCCAATTAACGGGGGAGCTGTTTTTT. Amino acids: CACRDSQLTGELFF. Full variable domain (rest looked up from reference TRBV5-1 and TRBJ2-2): KAGVTQTPRYLIKTRGQQVTLSCSPISGHRSVSWYQQTPGQGLQFLFEYFSETQRNKGNFPGRFSGRQFSNSRSEMNVSTLELGDSALYLCACRDSQLTGELFFGEGSRLTVL.

This chain joins TRBV6-1 and TRBJ1-2; a possible D gene is TRBD1 (5 bases). The CDR3 runs 13 residues. V lost 7 bases and J 4 bases, leaving 13 bases between the germline ends. Germline V lookup: CDR1 MNHNS, CDR2 SASEGT. DNA for the CDR3: TGTGCCAGCACATGGGGAGGGACCTATGGCTACACCTTC. Amino acid sequence: CASTWGGTYGYTF.

The count of this clone is one. J is TRBJ2-6 and V is TRBV7-2; 9 nucleotides agree with TRBD2. V gave up 4 bases and J gave up 1 base; unmatched junction bases: 2. The V gene's germline CDR1 is SGHTA and CDR2 FQGNSA. The CDR3 has 16 amino acids. The CDR3 region is CASSYSGGSGANVLTF. In DNA, the CDR3 is TGTGCCAGCAGCTACAGCGGGGGGTCTGGGGCCAACGTCCTGACTTTC.

CDR3 in amino acids: CASSLGPDRVGNTIYF. In nucleotides, the CDR3 is TGTGCCAGCAGCTTAGGGCCTGACAGGGTTGGAAACACCATATATTTT. This rearrangement joins TRBV7-2 to TRBJ1-3, with 7 bases fitting TRBD1. J gave up 3 bases and V 1 base, and 6 bases lay outside the gene matches. The CDR3 has 16 amino acids. The germline gives CDR1 SGHTA, CDR2 FQGNSA.

This chain uses TRBV7-7 with TRBJ1-1; D not resolved. The CDR3 loop spans 13 amino acids. Per germline, CDR1 SSHAT and CDR2 FNYEAQ (reference sequence). Trimming took 5 bases from V and 4 from J, leaving 11 bases between them. The CDR3 region is CASSRAWGTEAFF. CDR3 sequence (DNA): TGTGCCAGCAGCCGAGCTTGGGGCACTGAAGCTTTCTTT.

The chain uses TRBV6-5 and TRBJ1-2; 7 bases line up with TRBD1. Germline V gene data show CDR1 as MNHEY and CDR2 as SVGAGI. This CDR3 is 13 amino acids long. The V and J ends lost 2 bases and 7 bases, in that order; junction bases with no gene match: 4. CDR3 coding DNA: TGTGCCAGCAGTTACACAGGGGAGAGTGGCTACACCTTC. Residues: CASSYTGESGYTF.

The chain employs TRBV15 and TRBJ1-4, with D possibly matching TRBD1 (6 bases). V dropped 8 bases and J dropped 2 bases, with 15 bases sitting between them. CDR1 is LNHNV, CDR2 YYDKDF, per germline (reference sequence). The CDR3 spans 15 residues. The CDR3 bases are TGTGCCACCCGGTGGACGGGGGCTACTAATGAAAAACTGTTTTTT. Its protein product is CATRWTGATNEKLFF.

As concerns this clone: The sample carries other DNA sequences with the same CDR3. The chain employs TRBV5-1 and TRBJ2-5; 13 positions agree with TRBD2. Trimming at V came to 0 bases and at J to 4 bases, leaving 3 bases not matched to a gene. Germline V gene data show CDR1 as SGHRS and CDR2 as YFSETQ. This CDR3 has 16 amino acids. CDR3 nucleotides: TGCGCCAGCAGCTTGGGACTAGCGGGGGGTGGAGAGACCCAGTACTTC. This encodes CASSLGLAGGGETQYF.

This chain uses TRBV2 with TRBJ1-2; D may be TRBD1 (5 bases). The CDR3 extends over 13 amino acids. Looked up from germline, CDR1 is SNHLY and CDR2 is FYNNEI. V lost 7 bases, J lost 4 bases, and 13 bases lay in between. The CDR3 protein is CASTPDSAYGYTF. Here the CDR3 DNA reads TGTGCCAGCACCCCCGACAGCGCCTATGGCTACACCTTC.

Regarding this clone: At the DNA level, this CDR3 is encoded by other sequences in the same sample as well. The chain links TRBV4-2 to TRBJ2-1, with a weak D call TRBD1 (5 bases). The CDR3 consists of 16 residues. Trimming removed 0 bases from V and 6 bases from J, with 15 bases in between. Germline CDR1 and CDR2: LGHNA and YNFKEQ. This chain's CDR3 is CASSQEGLDGINEQFF. CDR3 bases: TGTGCCAGCAGCCAAGAGGGGCTCGACGGTATCAATGAGCAGTTCTTC.

The rearrangement uses TRBV18 and TRBJ2-1, with TRBD1 as a possible D gene (5 bases). This CDR3 has 15 amino acids. V gave up 4 bases and J gave up 5 bases, with 15 bases separating them. Germline V gene lookup returns CDR1 KGHSH and CDR2 LQKENI. CDR3 amino acids: CASSLLPGYDNEQFF. The CDR3 bases are TGTGCCAGCTCACTACTACCAGGGTACGACAATGAGCAGTTCTTC. The whole variable domain, filled in from reference TRBV18 and TRBJ2-1, reads NAGVMQNPRHLVRRRGQEARLRCSPMKGHSHVYWYRQLPEEGLKFMVYLQKENIIDESGMPKERFSAEFPKEGPSILRIQQVVRGDSAAYFCASSLLPGYDNEQFFGPGTRLTVL.

The chain recombines TRBV6-5 with TRBJ2-7, with 9 nucleotides matching TRBD1. Germline lookup yields CDR1 MNHEY and CDR2 SVGAGI. This CDR3 spans 14 amino acids. J lost 0 bases, V lost 5 bases, and 2 bases had no gene match. CDR3 sequence (DNA): TGTGCCAGCAGTCGGGACAGGGCCTCCTACGAGCAGTACTTC. It codes for CASSRDRASYEQYF.

The J gene is TRBJ1-3, the V gene TRBV4-2, with 9 bases lining up with TRBD1. The trim removed 4 bases at V and 4 bases at J, leaving 8 bases unmatched. CDR1 LGHNA and CDR2 YNFKEQ come from the germline V gene. The CDR3 length is 16 residues. Here the CDR3 reads CASSREDRGSGNTIYF. The DNA for the CDR3 is TGTGCCAGCAGCCGTGAGGACAGGGGATCAGGAAACACCATATATTTT.

This clone was found a few times. This chain connects TRBV7-2 to TRBJ2-2; D is perhaps TRBD1 (5 bases). CDR1 and CDR2 from the germline V gene are SGHTA and FQGNSA. Trimming took off 3 bases at V and 4 bases at J, with 9 bases between the two ends. The CDR3 loop spans 14 amino acids. The CDR3 DNA reads TGTGCCAGCAGCTTCCAGGGAACCACCGGGGAGCTGTTTTTT. It specifies CASSFQGTTGELFF.

The chain carries TRBV7-9 and TRBJ1-2; 8 nucleotides match TRBD1. With 4 bases clipped from V and 4 bases from J, the junction kept 5 bases outside the gene matches. The CDR3 loop spans 14 amino acids. From germline, CDR1 is SEHNR and CDR2 FQNEAQ (reference sequence). The CDR3 here is CASSSTGAVYGYTF. The CDR3 DNA follows: TGTGCCAGCAGCTCGACAGGGGCCGTCTATGGCTACACCTTC.

The rearrangement joins TRBV5-1 to TRBJ1-1, with D tentatively TRBD1 (5 bases). V shed 0 bases and J shed 1 base, with 10 bases lying between them. CDR1 and CDR2 (germline): SGHRS, YFSETQ. CDR3 length: 15 residues. This CDR3 is CASSLVGAPNTEAFF. Here the CDR3 DNA reads TGCGCCAGCAGCTTGGTCGGGGCTCCGAACACTGAAGCTTTCTTT.

This clone was detected once. The rearrangement uses TRBV6-5 and TRBJ2-1, with D possibly matching TRBD1 (6 bases). The CDR3 is 13 amino acids. The germline gives CDR1 MNHEY, CDR2 SVGAGI. The germline V and J ends were trimmed by 7 bases and 8 bases, with 15 bases remaining between them. Here the CDR3 reads CASTSYRVDEQFF. In nucleotides, the CDR3 is TGTGCCAGCACCTCTTACAGGGTCGATGAGCAGTTCTTC.

V and J are TRBV10-3 and TRBJ1-2, with D hard to call. The CDR3 runs 14 residues. Germline-derived CDR1 and CDR2 are ENHRY and SYGVKD. Trimming took off 0 bases at V and 5 bases at J, with 10 bases between the two ends. In DNA form, the CDR3 reads TGTGCCATCAGTGAGTCGAGCGAGGGATATGGCTACACCTTC. Amino acid sequence: CAISESSEGYGYTF.

The genes are TRBV4-1 and TRBJ1-6; no definite D call. CDR1 and CDR2 from the germline V gene are MGHRA and YSYEKL. The CDR3 consists of 15 residues. The germline V and J ends were trimmed by 2 bases and 11 bases, with 16 bases remaining between them. The DNA of the CDR3 is TGCGCCAGCAGCCAACCATTGAGGGCGGAAACACCCCTCCACTTT. Protein product: CASSQPLRAETPLHF.

The J gene is TRBJ2-1, the V gene TRBV7-9; 10 bases fit TRBD2. V shed 1 base, J shed 0 bases, and the junction held 6 bases outside the gene matches. The germline V gene encodes CDR1 SEHNR and CDR2 FQNEAQ (reference sequence). The CDR3 has 18 residues. The CDR3 here is CASSLGLAGASSYNEQFF. The CDR3 nucleotides are TGTGCCAGCAGCTTAGGCCTAGCGGGGGCGAGCTCCTACAATGAGCAGTTCTTC. Full variable domain (remainder filled in from reference TRBV7-9 and TRBJ2-1): DTGVSQNPRHKITKRGQNVTFRCDPISEHNRLYWYRQTLGQGPEFLTYFQNEAQLEKSRLLSDRFSAERPKGSFSTLEIQRTEQGDSAMYLCASSLGLAGASSYNEQFFGPGTRLTVL.

On this clone: A much larger clonotype is one base distant, so this may be a read error. This chain connects TRBV7-6 to TRBJ2-3; D is undetermined. The V end was cut by 6 bases, the J end by 1 base, with 5 bases between. CDR3 length equals 12 residues. The germline V gene encodes CDR1 SGHVS and CDR2 FNYEAQ. DNA of the CDR3: TGTGCCAGCAGTGAGGGCACAGATACGCAGTATTTT. It translates to CASSEGTDTQYF.